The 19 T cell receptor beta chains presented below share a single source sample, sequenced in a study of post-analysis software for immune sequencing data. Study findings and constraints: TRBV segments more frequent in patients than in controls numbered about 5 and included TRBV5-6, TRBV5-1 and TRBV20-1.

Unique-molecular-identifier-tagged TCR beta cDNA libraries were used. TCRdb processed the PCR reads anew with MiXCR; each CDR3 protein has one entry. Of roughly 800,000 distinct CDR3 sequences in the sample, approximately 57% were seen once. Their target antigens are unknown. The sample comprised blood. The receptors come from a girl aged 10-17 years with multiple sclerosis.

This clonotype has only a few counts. CDR3 region: CSVAGQVGEQYF. The CDR3 DNA reads as TGCAGCGTTGCCGGGCAGGTCGGCGAGCAGTACTTC. This rearrangement joins TRBV29-1 to TRBJ2-7; D gene ambiguous. The germline CDR1 and CDR2 sequences are SQVTM and ANQGSEA. The CDR3 runs to 12 residues. The V end lost 4 bases, the J end lost 6 bases, and 13 bases lay between the germline ends.

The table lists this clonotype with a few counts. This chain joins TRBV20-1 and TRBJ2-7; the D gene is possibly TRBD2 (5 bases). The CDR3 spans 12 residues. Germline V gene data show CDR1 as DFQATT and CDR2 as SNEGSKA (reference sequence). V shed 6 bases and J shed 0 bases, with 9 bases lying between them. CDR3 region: CSAGGSSYEQYF. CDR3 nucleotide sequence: TGCAGTGCAGGTGGGAGCTCCTACGAGCAGTACTTC.

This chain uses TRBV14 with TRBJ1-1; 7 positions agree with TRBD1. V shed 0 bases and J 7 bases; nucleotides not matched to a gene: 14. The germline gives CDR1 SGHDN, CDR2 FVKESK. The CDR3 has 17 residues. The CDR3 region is CASSQDLSRRGLGEAFF. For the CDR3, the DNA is TGTGCCAGCAGCCAAGATCTCAGCCGGAGGGGGCTCGGTGAAGCTTTCTTT.

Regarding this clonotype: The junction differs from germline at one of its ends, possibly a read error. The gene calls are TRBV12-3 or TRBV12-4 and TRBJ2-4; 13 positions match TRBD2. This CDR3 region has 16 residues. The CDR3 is CACSPPRTSGRIEQYF. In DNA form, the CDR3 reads TGTGCCTGCAGTCCACCCCGGACTAGCGGGAGAATTGAGCAGTACTTC.

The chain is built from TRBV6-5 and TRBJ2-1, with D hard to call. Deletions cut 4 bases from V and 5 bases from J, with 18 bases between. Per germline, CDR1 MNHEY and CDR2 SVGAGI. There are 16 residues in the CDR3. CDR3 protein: CASSFFSWGMDNEQFF. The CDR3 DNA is TGTGCCAGCAGTTTCTTTAGCTGGGGAATGGACAATGAGCAGTTCTTC.

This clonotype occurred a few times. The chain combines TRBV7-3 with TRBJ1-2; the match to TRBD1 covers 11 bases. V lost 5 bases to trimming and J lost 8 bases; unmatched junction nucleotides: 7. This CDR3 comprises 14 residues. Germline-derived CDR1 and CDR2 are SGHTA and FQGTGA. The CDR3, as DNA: TGTGCCAGCAGCCCTGGACAGGGGGCGCAGGGCTACACCTTC. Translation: CASSPGQGAQGYTF.

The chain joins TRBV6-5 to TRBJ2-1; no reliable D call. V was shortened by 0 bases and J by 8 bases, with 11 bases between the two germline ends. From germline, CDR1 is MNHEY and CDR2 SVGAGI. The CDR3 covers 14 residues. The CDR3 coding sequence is TGTGCCAGCAGTTACTCTGGCTTGCGCGATGAGCAGTTCTTC. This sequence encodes CASSYSGLRDEQFF.

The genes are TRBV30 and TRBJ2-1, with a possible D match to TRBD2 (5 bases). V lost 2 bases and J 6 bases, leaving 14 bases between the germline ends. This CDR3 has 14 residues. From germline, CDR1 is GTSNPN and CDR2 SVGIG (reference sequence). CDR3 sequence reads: CAWSTAVQFNEQFF. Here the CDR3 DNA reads TGTGCCTGGAGTACAGCGGTGCAGTTCAATGAGCAGTTCTTC.

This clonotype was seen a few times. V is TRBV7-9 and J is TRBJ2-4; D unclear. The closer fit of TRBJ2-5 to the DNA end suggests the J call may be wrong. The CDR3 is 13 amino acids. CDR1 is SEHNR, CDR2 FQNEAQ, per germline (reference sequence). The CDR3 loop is CASSLAFQETQYF. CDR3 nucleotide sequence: TGTGCCAGCAGCTTAGCTTTCCAAGAGACCCAGTACTTC.

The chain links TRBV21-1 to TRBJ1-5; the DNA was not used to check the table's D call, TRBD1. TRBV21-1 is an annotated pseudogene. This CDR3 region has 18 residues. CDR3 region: CASSKARDRGKSNQPQHF. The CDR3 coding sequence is TGTGCCAGCAGCAAAGCTCGGGATCGGGGAAAAAGCAATCAGCCCCAGCATTTT.

DNA of the CDR3: TGTGCCAGCAGCCCCCCTAGCGGGGGGACCGCCTCCTACAATGAGCAGTTCTTC. Its protein is CASSPPSGGTASYNEQFF. The chain links TRBV12-3 or TRBV12-4 to TRBJ2-1; 11 nucleotides agree with TRBD2. V gave up 6 bases and J gave up 0 bases; unmatched junction bases: 10. The CDR3 is 18 residues long.

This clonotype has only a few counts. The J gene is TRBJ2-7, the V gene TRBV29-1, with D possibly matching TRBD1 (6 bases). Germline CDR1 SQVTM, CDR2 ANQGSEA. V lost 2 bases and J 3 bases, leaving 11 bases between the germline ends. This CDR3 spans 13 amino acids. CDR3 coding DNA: TGCAGCGTTGAATCCGGACAGAACTACGAGCAGTACTTC. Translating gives CSVESGQNYEQYF.

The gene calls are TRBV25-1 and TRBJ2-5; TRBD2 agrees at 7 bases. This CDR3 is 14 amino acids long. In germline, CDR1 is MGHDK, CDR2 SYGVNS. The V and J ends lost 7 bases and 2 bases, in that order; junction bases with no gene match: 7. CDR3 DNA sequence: TGTGCCAGCAATCCTAGGGAGGGTCAAGAGACCCAGTACTTC. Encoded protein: CASNPREGQETQYF. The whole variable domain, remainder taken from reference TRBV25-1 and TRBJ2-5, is EADIYQTPRYLVIGTGKKITLECSQTMGHDKMYWYQQDPGMELHLIHYSYGVNSTEKGDLSSESTVSRIRTEHFPLTLESARPSHTSQYLCASNPREGQETQYFGPGTRLLVL.

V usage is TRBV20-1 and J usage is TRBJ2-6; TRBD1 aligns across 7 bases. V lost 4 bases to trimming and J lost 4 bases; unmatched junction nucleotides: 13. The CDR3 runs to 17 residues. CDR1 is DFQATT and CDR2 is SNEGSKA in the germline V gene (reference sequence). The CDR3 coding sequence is TGCAGTGCTAACTCAGGGGGAACGGGGCGGGGGGCCAACGTCCTGACTTTC. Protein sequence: CSANSGGTGRGANVLTF.

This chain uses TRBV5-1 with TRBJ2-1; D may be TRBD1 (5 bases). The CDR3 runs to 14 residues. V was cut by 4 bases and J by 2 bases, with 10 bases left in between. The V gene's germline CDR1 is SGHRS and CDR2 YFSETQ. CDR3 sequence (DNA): TGCGCCAGCAGCGTGGACATCGCCTACAATGAGCAGTTCTTC. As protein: CASSVDIAYNEQFF.

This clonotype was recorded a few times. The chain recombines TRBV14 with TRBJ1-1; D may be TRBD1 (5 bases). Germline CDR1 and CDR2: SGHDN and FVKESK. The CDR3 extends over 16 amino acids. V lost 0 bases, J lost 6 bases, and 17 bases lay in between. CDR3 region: CASSQDWDPRKSEAFF. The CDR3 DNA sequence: TGTGCCAGCAGCCAAGATTGGGACCCTCGAAAGTCTGAAGCTTTCTTT.

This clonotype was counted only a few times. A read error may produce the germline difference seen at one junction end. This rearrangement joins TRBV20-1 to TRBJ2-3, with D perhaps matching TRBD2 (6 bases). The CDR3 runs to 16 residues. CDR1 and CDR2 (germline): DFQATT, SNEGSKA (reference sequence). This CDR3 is CSARGPLAPSTDTQYF. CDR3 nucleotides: TGCAGCGCTAGGGGCCCCCTAGCGCCCAGCACAGATACGCAGTATTTT.

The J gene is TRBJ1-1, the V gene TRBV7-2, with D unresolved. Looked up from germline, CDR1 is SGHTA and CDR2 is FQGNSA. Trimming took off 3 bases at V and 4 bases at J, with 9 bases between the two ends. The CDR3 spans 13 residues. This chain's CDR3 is CASSLIRGTEAFF. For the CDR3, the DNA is TGTGCCAGCAGCTTGATCCGGGGCACTGAAGCTTTCTTT. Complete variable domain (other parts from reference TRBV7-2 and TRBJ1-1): GAGVSQSPSNKVTEKGKDVELRCDPISGHTALYWYRQSLGQGLEFLIYFQGNSAPDKSGLPSDRFSAERTGGSVSTLTIQRTQQEDSAVYLCASSLIRGTEAFFGQGTRLTVV.

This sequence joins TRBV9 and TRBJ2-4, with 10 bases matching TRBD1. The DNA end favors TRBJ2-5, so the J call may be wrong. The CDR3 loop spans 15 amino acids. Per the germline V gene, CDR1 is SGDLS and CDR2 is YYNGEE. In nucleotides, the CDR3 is TGTGCCAGCAGCTCTTCGACAGGGGGCTGGGAGACCCAGTACTTC. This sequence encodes CASSSSTGGWETQYF.